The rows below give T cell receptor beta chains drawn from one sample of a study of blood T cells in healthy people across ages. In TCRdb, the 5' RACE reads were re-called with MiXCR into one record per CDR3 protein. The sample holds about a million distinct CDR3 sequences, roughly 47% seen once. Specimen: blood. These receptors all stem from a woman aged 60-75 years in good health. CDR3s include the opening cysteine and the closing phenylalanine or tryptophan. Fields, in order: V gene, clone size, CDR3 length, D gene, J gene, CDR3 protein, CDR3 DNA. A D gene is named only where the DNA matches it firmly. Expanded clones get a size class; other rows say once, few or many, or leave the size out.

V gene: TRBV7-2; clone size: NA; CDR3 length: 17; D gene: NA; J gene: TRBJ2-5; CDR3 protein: CASSPEGFAGLQETQYF; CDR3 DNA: TGTGCCAGCAGCCCCGAAGGTTTCGCGGGACTGCAAGAGACCCAGTACTTC
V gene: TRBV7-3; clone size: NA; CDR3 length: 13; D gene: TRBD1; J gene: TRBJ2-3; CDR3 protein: CASSRDRTDTQYF; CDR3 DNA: TGTGCTAGCAGCCGGGACAGGACAGATACGCAGTATTTT
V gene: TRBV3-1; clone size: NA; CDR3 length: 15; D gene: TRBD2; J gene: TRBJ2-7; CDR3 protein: CASSLRTSGRDEQYF; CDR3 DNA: TGTGCCAGCAGCCTCCGGACTAGCGGGAGGGATGAGCAGTACTTC
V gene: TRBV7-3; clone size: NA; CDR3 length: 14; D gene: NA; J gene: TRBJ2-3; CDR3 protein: CASSSPGGTDTQYF; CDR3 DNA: TGTGCCAGCAGCTCCCCCGGGGGTACAGATACGCAGTATTTT
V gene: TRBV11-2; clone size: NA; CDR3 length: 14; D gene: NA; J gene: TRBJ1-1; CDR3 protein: CASSPDGMNTEAFF; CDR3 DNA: TGTGCCAGCAGCCCGGACGGCATGAACACTGAAGCTTTCTTT
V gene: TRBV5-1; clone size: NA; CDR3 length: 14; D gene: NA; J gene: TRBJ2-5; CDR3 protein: CASSLAPSTETQYF; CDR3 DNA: TGCGCCAGCAGCTTGGCGCCCTCAACTGAGACCCAGTACTTC
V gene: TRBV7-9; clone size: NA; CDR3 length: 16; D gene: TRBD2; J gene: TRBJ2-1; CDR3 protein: CASSPKSGYRGDEQFF; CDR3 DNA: TGTGCCAGCAGCCCGAAATCAGGGTACCGGGGGGATGAGCAGTTCTTC
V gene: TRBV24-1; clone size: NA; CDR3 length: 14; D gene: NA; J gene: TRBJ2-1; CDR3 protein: CATSDPQGGDEQFF; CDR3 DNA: TGTGCCACCAGTGATCCTCAAGGGGGTGATGAGCAGTTCTTC
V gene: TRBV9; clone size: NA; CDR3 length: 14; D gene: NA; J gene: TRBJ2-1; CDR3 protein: CASSVQSSYNEQFF; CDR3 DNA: TGTGCCAGTAGCGTGCAGAGCTCCTACAATGAGCAGTTCTTC
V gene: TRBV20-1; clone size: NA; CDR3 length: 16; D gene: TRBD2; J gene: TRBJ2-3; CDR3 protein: CSARRGEAGEGNTQYF; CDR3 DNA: TGCAGTGCTAGGAGAGGCGAGGCGGGAGAGGGCAATACGCAGTATTTT
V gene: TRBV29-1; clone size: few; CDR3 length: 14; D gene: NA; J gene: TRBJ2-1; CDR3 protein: CSVEAGLPYNEQFF; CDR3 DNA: TGCAGCGTTGAGGCTGGACTCCCATACAATGAGCAGTTCTTC